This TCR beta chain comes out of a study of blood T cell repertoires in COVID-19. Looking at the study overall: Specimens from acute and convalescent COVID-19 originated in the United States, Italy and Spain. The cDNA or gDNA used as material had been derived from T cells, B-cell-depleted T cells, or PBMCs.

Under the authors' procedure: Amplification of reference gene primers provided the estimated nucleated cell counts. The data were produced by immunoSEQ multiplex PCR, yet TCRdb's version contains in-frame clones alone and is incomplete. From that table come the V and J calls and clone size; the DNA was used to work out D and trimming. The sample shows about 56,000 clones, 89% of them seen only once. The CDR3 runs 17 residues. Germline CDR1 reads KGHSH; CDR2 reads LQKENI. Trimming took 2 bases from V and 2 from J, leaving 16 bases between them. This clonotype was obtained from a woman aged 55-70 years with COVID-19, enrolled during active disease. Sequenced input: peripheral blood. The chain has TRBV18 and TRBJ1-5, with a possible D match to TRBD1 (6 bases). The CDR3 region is CASSPTDSGGGNQPQHF. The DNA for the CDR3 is TGTGCCAGCTCACCAACCGACTCGGGGGGCGGCAATCAGCCCCAGCATTTT.